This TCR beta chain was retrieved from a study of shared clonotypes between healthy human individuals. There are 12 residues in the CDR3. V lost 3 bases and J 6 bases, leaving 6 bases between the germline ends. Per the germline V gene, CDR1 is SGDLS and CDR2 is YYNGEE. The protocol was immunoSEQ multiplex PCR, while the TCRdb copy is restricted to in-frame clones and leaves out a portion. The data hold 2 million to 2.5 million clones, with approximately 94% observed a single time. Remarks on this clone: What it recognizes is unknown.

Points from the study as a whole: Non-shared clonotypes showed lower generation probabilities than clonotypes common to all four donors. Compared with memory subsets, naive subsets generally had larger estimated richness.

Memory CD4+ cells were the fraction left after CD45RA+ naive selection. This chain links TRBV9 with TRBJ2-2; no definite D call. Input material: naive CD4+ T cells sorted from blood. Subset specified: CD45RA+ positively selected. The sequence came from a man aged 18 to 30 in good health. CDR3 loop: CASSGDAGELFF. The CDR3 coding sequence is TGTGCCAGCAGCGGGGATGCCGGGGAGCTGTTTTTT.